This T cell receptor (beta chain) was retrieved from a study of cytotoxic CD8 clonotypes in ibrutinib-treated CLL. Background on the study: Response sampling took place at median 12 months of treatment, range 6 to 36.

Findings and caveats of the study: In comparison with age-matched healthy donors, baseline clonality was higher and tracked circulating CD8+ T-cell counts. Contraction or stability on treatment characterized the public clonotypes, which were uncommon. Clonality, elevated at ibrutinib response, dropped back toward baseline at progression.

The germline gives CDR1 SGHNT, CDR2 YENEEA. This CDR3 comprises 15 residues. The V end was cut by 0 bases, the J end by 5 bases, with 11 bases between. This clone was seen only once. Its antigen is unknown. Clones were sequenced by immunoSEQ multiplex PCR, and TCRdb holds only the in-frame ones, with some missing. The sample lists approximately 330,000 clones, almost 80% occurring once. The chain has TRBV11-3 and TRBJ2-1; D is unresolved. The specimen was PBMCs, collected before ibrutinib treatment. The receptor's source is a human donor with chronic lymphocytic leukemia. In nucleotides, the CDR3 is TGTGCCAGCAGCTTAGATGGTCCAGTCGACAATGAGCAGTTCTTC. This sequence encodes CASSLDGPVDNEQFF.